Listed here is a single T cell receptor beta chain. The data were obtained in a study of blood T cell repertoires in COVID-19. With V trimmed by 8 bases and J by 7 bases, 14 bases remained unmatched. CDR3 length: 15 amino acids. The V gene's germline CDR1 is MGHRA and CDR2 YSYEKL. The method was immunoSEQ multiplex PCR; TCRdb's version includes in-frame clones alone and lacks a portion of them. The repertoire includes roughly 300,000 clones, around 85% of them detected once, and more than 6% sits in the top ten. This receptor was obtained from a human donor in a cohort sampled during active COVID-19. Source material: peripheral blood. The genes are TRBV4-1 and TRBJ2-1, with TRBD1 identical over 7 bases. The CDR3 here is CASRIPGQPINEQFF. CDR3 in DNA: TGCGCCAGCCGAATTCCGGGACAGCCAATTAATGAGCAGTTCTTC.